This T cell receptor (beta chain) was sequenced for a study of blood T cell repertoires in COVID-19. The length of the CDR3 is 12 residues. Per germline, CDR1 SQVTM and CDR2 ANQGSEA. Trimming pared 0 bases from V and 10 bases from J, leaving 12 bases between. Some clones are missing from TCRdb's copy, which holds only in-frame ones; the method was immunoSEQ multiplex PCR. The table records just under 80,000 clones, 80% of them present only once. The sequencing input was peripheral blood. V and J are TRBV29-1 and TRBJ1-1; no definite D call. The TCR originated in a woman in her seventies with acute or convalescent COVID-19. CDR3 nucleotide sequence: TGCAGCGTTGAAGATATGATCACGGGAGCTTTCTTT. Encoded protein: CSVEDMITGAFF.